Following are 9 T cell receptor beta chains from one sample sequenced in a study of T cell responses to AZD1222 COVID-19 vaccine. Measured with immunoSEQ multiplex PCR; TCRdb has only the in-frame clones, and not every one. The sample lists about 120,000 clones; approximately 88% were seen once. Here the sequenced sample was peripheral blood, taken on day 0 of AZD1222 vaccination. The origin of the receptors is an adult in good health.

The chain has TRBV25-1 and TRBJ2-2; no reliable D call. The CDR3 totals 18 residues. V gave up 2 bases and J gave up 3 bases, with 19 bases separating them. Germline-derived CDR1 and CDR2 are MGHDK and SYGVNS. In DNA, the CDR3 is TGTGCCAGCAGTGAAGGGTTATCTGTCCTTACCGACACCGGGGAGCTGTTTTTT. This codes for CASSEGLSVLTDTGELFF.

This clone appeared once. The J gene is TRBJ2-2, the V gene TRBV6-5; TRBD2 aligns across 13 bases. This CDR3 has 15 amino acids. Trimming took 6 bases from V and 6 from J; bases not matched to a gene: 4. Germline V CDR1 and CDR2: MNHEY, SVGAGI. This chain's CDR3 is CASRVLAGGPGELFF. CDR3 in DNA: TGTGCCAGCAGGGTACTAGCGGGAGGGCCCGGGGAGCTGTTTTTT.

This chain uses TRBV18 with TRBJ1-1; D possibly corresponds to TRBD1 (5 bases). The CDR3 is 15 amino acids. V lost 2 bases to trimming and J lost 2 bases, with 12 bases between them. CDR1 is KGHSH, CDR2 LQKENI, per germline. The CDR3 loop reads CASSPGTILNTEAFF. Here the CDR3 DNA reads TGTGCCAGCTCACCAGGGACGATCCTTAACACTGAAGCTTTCTTT. Supplemented by reference TRBV18 and TRBJ1-1, the full variable domain reads NAGVMQNPRHLVRRRGQEARLRCSPMKGHSHVYWYRQLPEEGLKFMVYLQKENIIDESGMPKERFSAEFPKEGPSILRIQQVVRGDSAAYFCASSPGTILNTEAFFGQGTRLTVV.

The V gene is TRBV19, the J gene TRBJ2-1; D is perhaps TRBD1 or TRBD2 (5 bases each). Trimming pared 6 bases from V and 8 bases from J, leaving 11 bases between. The CDR3 runs to 12 residues. CDR1 is LNHDA, CDR2 SQIVND, per germline (reference sequence). The CDR3 protein is CASRARGHEQFF. The CDR3 nucleotides read TGTGCCAGTAGGGCGAGGGGTCATGAGCAGTTCTTC.

The gene calls are TRBV7-9 and TRBJ2-3, with a possible D match to TRBD2 (6 bases). The V gene lost 2 bases and the J gene lost 2 bases, with 14 bases spanning the gap. The CDR3 spans 16 residues. Per germline, CDR1 SEHNR and CDR2 FQNEAQ (reference sequence). The CDR3 spells CASSLFEDYHTDTQYF. As DNA, the CDR3 is TGTGCCAGCAGCTTATTTGAGGACTACCACACAGATACGCAGTATTTT.

The V gene is TRBV6-5, the J gene TRBJ1-2; no firm D call. CDR3 size: 14 residues. V was shortened by 0 bases and J by 6 bases, with 11 bases between the two germline ends. Germline V lookup: CDR1 MNHEY, CDR2 SVGAGI. In nucleotides, the CDR3 is TGTGCCAGCAGTTACTCACCTGTTCGGAATGGCTACACCTTC. Amino acid sequence: CASSYSPVRNGYTF.

The rearrangement links TRBV7-9 to TRBJ2-2; TRBD2 matches at 8 bases. V lost 1 base to trimming and J lost 3 bases; unmatched junction nucleotides: 7. CDR1 is SEHNR, CDR2 FQNEAQ, per germline (reference sequence). The CDR3 consists of 17 residues. The CDR3 sequence: CASSLGFSGDYTGELFF. CDR3 DNA: TGTGCCAGCAGCTTAGGTTTTAGCGGGGATTACACCGGGGAGCTGTTTTTT.

The J gene is TRBJ2-1, the V gene TRBV29-1; D remains unclear. Per the germline V gene, CDR1 is SQVTM and CDR2 is ANQGSEA. CDR3 length: 14 amino acids. Trimming cost V 5 bases and J 7 bases, with 18 bases left between them. The CDR3: CSVSWILLTNEQFF. Written as DNA, the CDR3 is TGCAGCGTTAGTTGGATACTACTAACAAATGAGCAGTTCTTC.

A single count supports this clone. The rearrangement uses TRBV28 and TRBJ2-1; 10 bases fit TRBD2. After removal of 10 bases from V and 7 bases from J, the junction contained 13 bases not matched to a gene. This CDR3 comprises 15 residues. Germline V gives CDR1 MDHEN, CDR2 SYDVKM. As DNA, the CDR3 is TGTGCCACCTTTATAGCGGGGGGTGCCGATAATGAGCAGTTCTTC. It yields the protein CATFIAGGADNEQFF.